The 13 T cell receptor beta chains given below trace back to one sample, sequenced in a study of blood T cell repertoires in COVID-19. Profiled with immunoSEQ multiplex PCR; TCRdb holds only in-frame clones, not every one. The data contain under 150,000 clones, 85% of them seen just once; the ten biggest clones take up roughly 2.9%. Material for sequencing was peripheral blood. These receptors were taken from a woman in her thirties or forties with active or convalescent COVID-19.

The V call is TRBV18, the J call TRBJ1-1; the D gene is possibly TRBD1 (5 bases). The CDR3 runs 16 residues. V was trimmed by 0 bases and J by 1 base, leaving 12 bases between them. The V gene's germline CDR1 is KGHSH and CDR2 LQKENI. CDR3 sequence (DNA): TGTGCCAGCTCACCACCGAACGGACACTCGAACACTGAAGCTTTCTTT. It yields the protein CASSPPNGHSNTEAFF.

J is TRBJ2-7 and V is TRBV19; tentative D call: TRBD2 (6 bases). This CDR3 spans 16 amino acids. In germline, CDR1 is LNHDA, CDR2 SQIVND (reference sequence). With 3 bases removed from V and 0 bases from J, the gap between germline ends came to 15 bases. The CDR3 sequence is CASSMEGRSRSYEQYF. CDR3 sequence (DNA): TGTGCCAGTAGTATGGAGGGACGCAGCCGCTCCTACGAGCAGTACTTC.

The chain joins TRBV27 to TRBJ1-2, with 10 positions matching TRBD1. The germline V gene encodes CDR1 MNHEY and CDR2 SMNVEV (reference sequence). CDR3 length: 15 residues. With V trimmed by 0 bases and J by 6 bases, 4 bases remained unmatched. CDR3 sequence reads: CASSLSLGQGNGYTF. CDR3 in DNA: TGTGCCAGCAGTTTATCGTTGGGACAGGGGAATGGCTACACCTTC.

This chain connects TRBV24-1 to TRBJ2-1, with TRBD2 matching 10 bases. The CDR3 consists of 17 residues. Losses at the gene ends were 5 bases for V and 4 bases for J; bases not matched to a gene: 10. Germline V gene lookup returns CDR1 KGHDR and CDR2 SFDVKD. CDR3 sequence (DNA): TGTGCCACCAGTGTCTCAAAGGTAGCGGGGGGTTACAATGAGCAGTTCTTC. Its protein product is CATSVSKVAGGYNEQFF.

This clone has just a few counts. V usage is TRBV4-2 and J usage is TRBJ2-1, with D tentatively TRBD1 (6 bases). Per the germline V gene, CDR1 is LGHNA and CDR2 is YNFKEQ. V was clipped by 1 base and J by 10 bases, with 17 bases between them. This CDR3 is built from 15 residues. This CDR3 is CASSQGGLRDPEQFF. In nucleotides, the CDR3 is TGTGCCAGCAGCCAAGGGGGGCTCAGAGACCCCGAGCAGTTCTTC.

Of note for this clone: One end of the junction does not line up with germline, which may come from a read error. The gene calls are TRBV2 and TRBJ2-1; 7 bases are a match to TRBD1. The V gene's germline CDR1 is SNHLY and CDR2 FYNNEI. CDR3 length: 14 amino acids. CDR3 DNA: TGTGCCAGCAGAGAAGGGGGCGCGCACAATGAGCAGTTCTTC. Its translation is CASREGGAHNEQFF.

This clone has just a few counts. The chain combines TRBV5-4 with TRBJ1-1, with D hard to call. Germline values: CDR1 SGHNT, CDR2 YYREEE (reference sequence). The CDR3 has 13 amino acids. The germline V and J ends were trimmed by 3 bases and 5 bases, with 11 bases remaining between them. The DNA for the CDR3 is TGTGCCAGCAGCTGGCGGGCGGGGACTGAAGCTTTCTTT. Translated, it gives CASSWRAGTEAFF.

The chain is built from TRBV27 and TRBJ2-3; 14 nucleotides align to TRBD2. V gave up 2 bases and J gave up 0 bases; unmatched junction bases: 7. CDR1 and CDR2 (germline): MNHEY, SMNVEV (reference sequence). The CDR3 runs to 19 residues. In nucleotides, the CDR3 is TGTGCCAGCAGTTTAGGGTTCGGACTAGCGGGGGGTAGCACAGATACGCAGTATTTT. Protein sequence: CASSLGFGLAGGSTDTQYF.

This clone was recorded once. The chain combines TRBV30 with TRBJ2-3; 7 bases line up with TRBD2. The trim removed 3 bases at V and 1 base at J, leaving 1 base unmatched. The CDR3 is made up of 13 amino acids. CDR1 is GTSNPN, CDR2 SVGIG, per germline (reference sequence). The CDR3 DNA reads TGTGCCTGGAGAACTAGCGGCACAGATACGCAGTATTTT. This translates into CAWRTSGTDTQYF.

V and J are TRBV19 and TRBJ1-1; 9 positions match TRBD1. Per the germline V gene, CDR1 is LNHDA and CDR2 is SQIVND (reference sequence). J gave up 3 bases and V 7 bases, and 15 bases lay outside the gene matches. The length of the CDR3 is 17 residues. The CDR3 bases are TGTGCCAGTATTGCTGAAGCGACAGGGGGTGGGGACACTGAAGCTTTCTTT. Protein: CASIAEATGGGDTEAFF.

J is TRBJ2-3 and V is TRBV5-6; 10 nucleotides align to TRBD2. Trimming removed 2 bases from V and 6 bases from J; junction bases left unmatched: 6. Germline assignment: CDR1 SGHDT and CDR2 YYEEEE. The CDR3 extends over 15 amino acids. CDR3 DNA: TGTGCCAGCAGCTTCGTCACTAGCGGGGCCGATACGCAGTATTTT. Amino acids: CASSFVTSGADTQYF.

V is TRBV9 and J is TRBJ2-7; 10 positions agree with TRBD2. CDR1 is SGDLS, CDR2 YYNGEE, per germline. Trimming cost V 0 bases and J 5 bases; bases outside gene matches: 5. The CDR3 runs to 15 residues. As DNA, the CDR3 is TGTGCCAGCAGCGTAGGGCTAGCGGGAGTCGACGAGCAGTACTTC. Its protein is CASSVGLAGVDEQYF.

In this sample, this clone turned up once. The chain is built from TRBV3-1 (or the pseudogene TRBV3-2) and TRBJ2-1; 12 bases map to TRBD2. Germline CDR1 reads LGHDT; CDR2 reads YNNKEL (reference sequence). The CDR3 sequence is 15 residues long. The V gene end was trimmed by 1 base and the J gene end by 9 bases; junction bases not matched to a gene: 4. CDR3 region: CASSQALAGGVEQFF. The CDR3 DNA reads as TGTGCCAGCAGCCAAGCGCTAGCGGGAGGGGTTGAGCAGTTCTTC.